Shown below are 26 T cell receptor beta chains from a single sample sequenced in a study of beta chain features in type 1 diabetes. No antigen has been identified for these receptors. The investigators reverse transcribed all of the isolated RNA, so they sequenced expressed TCRB transcripts. The method was immunoSEQ multiplex PCR; TCRdb's version includes in-frame clones alone and lacks a portion of them. Counted here are about 16,000 clones, around 70% occurring once; the ten biggest clones make up 0.79%. Findings and caveats of the study: For Type 1 diabetes patients, all four CD4+ subsets carried TCRB CDR3s that were moderately but significantly shorter.

Sequencing was performed on stem cell memory CD4+ T cells from blood. These receptors were obtained from a man in his thirties or forties with type 1 diabetes.

The chain couples TRBV29-1 to TRBJ1-5; D gene unclear. Looked up from germline, CDR1 is SQVTM and CDR2 is ANQGSEA. The V end lost 4 bases, the J end lost 3 bases, and 10 bases lay between the germline ends. The CDR3 has 13 residues. For the CDR3, the DNA is TGCAGCGTTGCGGAACAGATCAATCAGCCCCAGCATTTT. Protein product: CSVAEQINQPQHF.

The rearrangement joins TRBV5-4 to TRBJ2-2, with 8 bases lining up with TRBD1. Trimming took 5 bases from V and 6 from J; bases not matched to a gene: 9. CDR1 and CDR2 (germline): SGHNT, YYREEE (reference sequence). CDR3 size: 15 residues. CDR3 residues: CASSRKDREAGELFF. DNA of the CDR3: TGTGCCAGCAGTAGAAAGGACAGGGAGGCCGGGGAGCTGTTTTTT. The whole variable domain, filled in from reference TRBV5-4 and TRBJ2-2, reads ETGVTQSPTHLIKTRGQQVTLRCSSQSGHNTVSWYQQALGQGPQFIFQYYREEENGRGNFPPRFSGLQFPNYSSELNVNALELDDSALYLCASSRKDREAGELFFGEGSRLTVL.

This rearrangement joins TRBV28 to TRBJ1-5; possibly TRBD1 for D (5 bases). Trimming left V 6 bases short and J 0 bases short, with 15 bases between. The CDR3 runs 16 residues. Germline V gives CDR1 MDHEN, CDR2 SYDVKM. The CDR3 DNA reads TGTGCCAGCAGAGTGGCAGGGTCTTATAGCAATCAGCCCCAGCATTTT. Translation: CASRVAGSYSNQPQHF.

The rearrangement joins TRBV6-6 to TRBJ1-5; perhaps TRBD1 as D (5 bases). V lost 10 bases, J lost 3 bases, and 19 bases lay in between. CDR1 MNHNY and CDR2 SVGAGI come from the germline V gene (reference sequence). The CDR3 has 15 amino acids. The CDR3 protein is CATRGAGRPNQPQHF. The DNA for the CDR3 is TGTGCCACCAGAGGCGCGGGGCGCCCCAATCAGCCCCAGCATTTT.

This chain joins TRBV29-1 and TRBJ2-7, with D tentatively TRBD2 (7 bases). The CDR3 extends over 17 amino acids. Trimming pared 0 bases from V and 0 bases from J, leaving 18 bases between. The germline gives CDR1 SQVTM, CDR2 ANQGSEA. CDR3 sequence: CSVEDRSGGPFSYEQYF. The CDR3, as DNA: TGCAGCGTTGAAGATCGGTCGGGGGGCCCCTTCTCCTACGAGCAGTACTTC.

V is TRBV6-5 and J is TRBJ2-2; 9 positions match TRBD1. V lost 1 base, J lost 7 bases, and 4 bases stayed unmatched. CDR3 length equals 15 residues. Germline V gene data show CDR1 as MNHEY and CDR2 as SVGAGI. The CDR3 region has the DNA TGTGCCAGCAGTTACTTCGGACAGGGGAGCGGGGAGCTGTTTTTT. It translates to CASSYFGQGSGELFF.

The genes are TRBV7-2 and TRBJ2-1; 12 bases are a match to TRBD2. V lost 1 base to trimming and J lost 7 bases; unmatched junction nucleotides: 5. CDR1 and CDR2 from the germline V gene are SGHTA and FQGNSA. The CDR3 runs 16 residues. The CDR3 loop is CASSLVGTSGQNEQFF. For the CDR3, the DNA is TGTGCCAGCAGCTTAGTGGGGACTAGCGGGCAGAATGAGCAGTTCTTC.

CDR3 in DNA: TGTGCCAGCAGCCCCCGGGGAAGAGCTGAAGCTTTCTTT. Translating gives CASSPRGRAEAFF. V usage is TRBV7-6 and J usage is TRBJ1-1, with D unresolved. Germline V gene data show CDR1 as SGHVS and CDR2 as FNYEAQ. The CDR3 runs 13 residues. With 5 bases removed from V and 6 bases from J, the gap between germline ends came to 13 bases.

This clone has just one count. This chain links TRBV5-4 with TRBJ1-3; D is ambiguous. Germline assignment: CDR1 SGHNT and CDR2 YYREEE (reference sequence). This CDR3 comprises 16 residues. V was trimmed by 0 bases and J by 4 bases, leaving 14 bases between them. The CDR3 protein is CASSLDVQWEGNTIYF. The CDR3, as DNA: TGTGCCAGCAGCTTGGACGTCCAGTGGGAGGGAAACACCATATATTTT.

The J gene is TRBJ1-1, the V gene TRBV7-8, with 8 bases that match TRBD1. Trimming took 2 bases from V and 1 from J; bases not matched to a gene: 3. Looked up from germline, CDR1 is SGHVS and CDR2 is FQNEAQ. The length of the CDR3 is 15 residues. CDR3 sequence reads: CASSLRTGTNTEAFF. The CDR3 nucleotides read TGTGCCAGCAGCTTAAGGACAGGGACGAACACTGAAGCTTTCTTT.

The chain links TRBV2 to TRBJ2-3; 10 positions agree with TRBD2. There are 15 residues in the CDR3. Germline lookup yields CDR1 SNHLY and CDR2 FYNNEI. The junction had 6 bases not matched to a gene; V was cut back by 4 bases and J by 5 bases. DNA of the CDR3: TGTGCCAGCAGTGTCGAGCGGGGGGGAGGAGATACGCAGTATTTT. It translates to CASSVERGGGDTQYF.

V and J are TRBV7-9 and TRBJ2-3, with no clear D. CDR3 length: 12 residues. Germline CDR1 and CDR2: SEHNR and FQNEAQ (reference sequence). Trimming removed 6 bases from V and 6 bases from J, with 10 bases in between. CDR3 coding DNA: TGTGCCAGCAGTTACACCGCTGATACGCAGTATTTT. Protein product: CASSYTADTQYF. The entire variable domain, with the rest obtained from reference TRBV7-9 and TRBJ2-3, is as follows: DTGVSQNPRHKITKRGQNVTFRCDPISEHNRLYWYRQTLGQGPEFLTYFQNEAQLEKSRLLSDRFSAERPKGSFSTLEIQRTEQGDSAMYLCASSYTADTQYFGPGTRLTVL.

V is TRBV5-1 and J is TRBJ2-1; tentatively, D is TRBD1 (6 bases). The CDR3 runs 14 residues. The V end was cut by 0 bases, the J end by 9 bases, with 13 bases between. CDR1 and CDR2 from the germline V gene are SGHRS and YFSETQ. CDR3 in DNA: TGCGCCAGCAGCTTGGTCCCAGGGGTGGGTGAGCAGTTCTTC. It yields the protein CASSLVPGVGEQFF.

The gene calls are TRBV18 and TRBJ2-1; 10 nucleotides line up with TRBD1. The J segment lost 11 bases and the V segment lost 3 bases, leaving 7 bases of the junction unmatched. In germline, CDR1 is KGHSH, CDR2 LQKENI. This CDR3 contains 14 residues. This CDR3 reads CASSPGQGFDKQFF. The CDR3 DNA reads TGTGCCAGCTCACCGGGACAGGGGTTCGATAAGCAGTTCTTC.

This chain uses TRBV6-1 with TRBJ1-5; no firm D call. The CDR3 is 15 residues long. V shed 7 bases and J shed 2 bases, with 15 bases lying between them. Germline assignment: CDR1 MNHNS and CDR2 SASEGT. The CDR3 region is CASTLGREGNQPQHF. CDR3 DNA: TGTGCCAGCACCCTCGGGAGGGAGGGCAATCAGCCCCAGCATTTT.

This chain uses TRBV19 with TRBJ2-2, with a possible D match to TRBD2 (6 bases). The germline V gene has CDR1 LNHDA and CDR2 SQIVND (reference sequence). This CDR3 contains 14 residues. The V gene lost 3 bases and the J gene lost 9 bases, with 14 bases spanning the gap. The DNA of the CDR3 is TGTGCCAGTAGTATTCCGGGACTGGCGAGGGAGCTGTTTTTT. Protein sequence: CASSIPGLARELFF.

The chain joins TRBV7-9 to TRBJ1-5, with D tentatively TRBD1 (5 bases). V was pared by 4 bases and J by 8 bases, with 9 bases between. Per the germline V gene, CDR1 is SEHNR and CDR2 is FQNEAQ (reference sequence). There are 12 residues in the CDR3. CDR3 DNA sequence: TGTGCCAGCAGCTACACGGACAAGCCCCAGCATTTT. Its protein product is CASSYTDKPQHF.

This clone was picked up a small number of times. The rearrangement links TRBV7-9 to TRBJ2-1; no definite D call. V shed 11 bases and J shed 8 bases, with 13 bases lying between them. Germline V gives CDR1 SEHNR, CDR2 FQNEAQ (reference sequence). This CDR3 comprises 11 residues. The CDR3 spells CAVKRSDEQFF. In DNA form, the CDR3 reads TGTGCCGTCAAACGGTCTGATGAGCAGTTCTTC.

V gene TRBV29-1 combines with J gene TRBJ2-1; no firm D call. Per the germline V gene, CDR1 is SQVTM and CDR2 is ANQGSEA. The V end was cut by 4 bases, the J end by 2 bases, with 6 bases between. The CDR3 is 12 residues long. The CDR3 sequence: CSVGDPYNEQFF. The CDR3 region has the DNA TGCAGCGTTGGCGATCCCTACAATGAGCAGTTCTTC.

V usage is TRBV18 and J usage is TRBJ2-1; D ambiguous. V was clipped by 3 bases and J by 3 bases, with 9 bases between them. Looked up from germline, CDR1 is KGHSH and CDR2 is LQKENI. This CDR3 region has 14 residues. In DNA, the CDR3 is TGTGCCAGCTCACCCCAAGCAGGCTACAATGAGCAGTTCTTC. Protein: CASSPQAGYNEQFF. Using reference TRBV18 and TRBJ2-1 for the parts outside the CDR3, the full variable domain is NAGVMQNPRHLVRRRGQEARLRCSPMKGHSHVYWYRQLPEEGLKFMVYLQKENIIDESGMPKERFSAEFPKEGPSILRIQQVVRGDSAAYFCASSPQAGYNEQFFGPGTRLTVL.

A single count supports this clone. The rearrangement uses TRBV5-1 and TRBJ2-7; 7 bases agree with TRBD2. The CDR3 sequence is 14 residues long. J lost 5 bases, V lost 0 bases, and 5 bases had no gene match. CDR1 and CDR2 (germline): SGHRS, YFSETQ. CDR3 nucleotide sequence: TGCGCCAGCAGCTTGGGGCAGGGAGGGGACGAGCAGTACTTC. Amino acids: CASSLGQGGDEQYF.

The chain recombines TRBV6-6 with TRBJ2-7; weak D call: TRBD2 (5 bases). CDR3 length equals 13 residues. Trimming stripped 4 bases from V and 8 bases from J, with 15 bases between. Germline CDR1 and CDR2: MNHNY and SVGAGI (reference sequence). This chain's CDR3 is CASSSSGSPQQYF. CDR3 coding DNA: TGTGCCAGCAGTTCGTCGGGGTCCCCGCAGCAGTACTTC.

V and J are TRBV28 and TRBJ2-7; D perhaps matches TRBD2 (6 bases). The V and J ends lost 2 bases and 6 bases respectively, with 11 bases between them. The V gene's germline CDR1 is MDHEN and CDR2 SYDVKM. The CDR3 runs to 13 residues. The CDR3 sequence: CASSLGGTFEQYF. DNA for the CDR3: TGTGCCAGCAGTTTAGGAGGGACGTTCGAGCAGTACTTC.

The rearrangement joins TRBV5-1 to TRBJ2-3, with a tentative D call TRBD1 (5 bases). V shed 4 bases and J shed 6 bases, with 15 bases lying between them. The V gene's germline CDR1 is SGHRS and CDR2 YFSETQ. The CDR3 runs to 14 residues. The CDR3 loop reads CASSPDTGGDTQYF. CDR3 in DNA: TGCGCCAGCAGCCCGGACACGGGTGGGGATACGCAGTATTTT.

The V and J genes are TRBV7-3 and TRBJ2-5; D ambiguous. Between the trimmed V and J ends, which lost 2 bases and 5 bases, there was a span of 9 bases. The germline V gene has CDR1 SGHTA and CDR2 FQGTGA. The CDR3 is 13 amino acids. For the CDR3, the DNA is TGTGCCAGCAGCTTATGGGTCGGGGAGACCCAGTACTTC. As protein: CASSLWVGETQYF.

V is TRBV7-2 and J is TRBJ1-5; unclear D gene. The germline V gene has CDR1 SGHTA and CDR2 FQGNSA. This CDR3 has 15 amino acids. Trimming stripped 1 base from V and 6 bases from J, with 13 bases between. CDR3 residues: CASSLGRGSGQPQHF. The CDR3 DNA is TGTGCCAGCAGCTTAGGCCGGGGAAGCGGTCAGCCCCAGCATTTT.